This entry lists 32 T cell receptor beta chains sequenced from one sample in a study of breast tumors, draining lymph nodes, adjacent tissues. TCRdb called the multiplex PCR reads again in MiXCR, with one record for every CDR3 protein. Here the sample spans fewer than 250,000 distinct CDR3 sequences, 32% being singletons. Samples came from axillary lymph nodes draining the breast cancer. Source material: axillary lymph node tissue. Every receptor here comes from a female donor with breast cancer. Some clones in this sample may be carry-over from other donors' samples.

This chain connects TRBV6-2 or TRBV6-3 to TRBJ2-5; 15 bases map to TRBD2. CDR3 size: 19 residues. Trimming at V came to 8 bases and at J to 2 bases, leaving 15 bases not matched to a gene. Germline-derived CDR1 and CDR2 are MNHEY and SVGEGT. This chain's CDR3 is CASVNGLAGGPKTQETQYF. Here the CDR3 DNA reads TGTGCCAGCGTCAACGGACTAGCGGGAGGGCCCAAAACACAAGAGACCCAGTACTTC.

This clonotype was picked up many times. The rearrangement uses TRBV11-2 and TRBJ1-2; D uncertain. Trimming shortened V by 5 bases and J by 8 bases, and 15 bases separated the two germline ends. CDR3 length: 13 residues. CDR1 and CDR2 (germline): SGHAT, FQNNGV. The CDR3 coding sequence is TGTGCCAGCAGCCTGCAGAGGGCGGGGGGCTACACCTTC. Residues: CASSLQRAGGYTF.

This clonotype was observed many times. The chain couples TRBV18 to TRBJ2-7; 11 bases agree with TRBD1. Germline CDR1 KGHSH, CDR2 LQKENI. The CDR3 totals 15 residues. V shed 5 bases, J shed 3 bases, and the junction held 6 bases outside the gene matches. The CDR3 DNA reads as TGTGCCAGCTCAAACTCCGGGACAGGGGGCTACGAGCAGTACTTC. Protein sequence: CASSNSGTGGYEQYF.

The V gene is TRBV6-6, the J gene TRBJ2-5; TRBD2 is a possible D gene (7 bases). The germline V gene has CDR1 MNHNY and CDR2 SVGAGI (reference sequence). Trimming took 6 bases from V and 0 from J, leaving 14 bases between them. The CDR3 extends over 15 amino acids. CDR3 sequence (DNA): TGTGCCAGCAGAACAGGGCGGGGGTACCAAGAGACCCAGTACTTC. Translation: CASRTGRGYQETQYF.

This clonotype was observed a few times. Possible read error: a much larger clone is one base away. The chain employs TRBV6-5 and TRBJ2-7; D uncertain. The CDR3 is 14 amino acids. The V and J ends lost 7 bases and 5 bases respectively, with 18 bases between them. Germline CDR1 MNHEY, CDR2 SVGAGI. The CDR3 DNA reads TGTGCCAGCAAGCCAGAGGTCAACTACCACGAGCAGTACTTC. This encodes CASKPEVNYHEQYF.

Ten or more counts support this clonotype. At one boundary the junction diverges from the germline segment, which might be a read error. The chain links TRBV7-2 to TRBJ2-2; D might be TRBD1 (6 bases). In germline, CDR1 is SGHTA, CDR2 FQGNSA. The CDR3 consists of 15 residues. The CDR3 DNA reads TGTGCCAGCAGCTCAACAGGGATCGTGACCGGGGAGCTGTCTTTT. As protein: CASSSTGIVTGELSF. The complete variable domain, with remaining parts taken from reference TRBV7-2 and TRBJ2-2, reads GAGVSQSPSNKVTEKGKDVELRCDPISGHTALYWYRQSLGQGLEFLIYFQGNSAPDKSGLPSDRFSAERTGGSVSTLTIQRTQQEDSAVYLCASSSTGIVTGELSFGEGSRLTVL.

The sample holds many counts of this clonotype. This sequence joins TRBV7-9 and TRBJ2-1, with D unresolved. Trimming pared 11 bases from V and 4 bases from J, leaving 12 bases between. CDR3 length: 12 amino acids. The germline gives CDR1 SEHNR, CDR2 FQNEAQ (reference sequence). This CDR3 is CAAQLNYNEQFF. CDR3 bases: TGTGCCGCCCAACTTAATTACAATGAGCAGTTCTTC.

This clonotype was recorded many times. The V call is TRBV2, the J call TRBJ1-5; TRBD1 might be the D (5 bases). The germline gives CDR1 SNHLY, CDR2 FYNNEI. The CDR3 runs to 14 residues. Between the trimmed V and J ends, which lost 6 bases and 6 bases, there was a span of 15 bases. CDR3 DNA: TGTGCCAGCAGACTACGGGGGACCGCTCAGCCCCAGCATTTT. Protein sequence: CASRLRGTAQPQHF.

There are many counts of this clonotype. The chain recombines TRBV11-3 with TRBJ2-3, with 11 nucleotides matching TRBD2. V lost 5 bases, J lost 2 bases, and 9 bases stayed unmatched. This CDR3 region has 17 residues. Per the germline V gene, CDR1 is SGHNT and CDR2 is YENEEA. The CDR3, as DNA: TGTGCCAGCAGCCGGCCCTTAGCGGGAGGGGTCACAGATACGCAGTATTTT. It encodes CASSRPLAGGVTDTQYF.

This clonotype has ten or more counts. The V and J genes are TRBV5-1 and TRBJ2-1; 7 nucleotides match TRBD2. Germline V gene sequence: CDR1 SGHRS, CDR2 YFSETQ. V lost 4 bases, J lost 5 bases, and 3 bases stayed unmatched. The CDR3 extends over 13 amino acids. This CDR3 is CASSPSGNNEQFF. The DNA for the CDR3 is TGCGCCAGCAGCCCTAGCGGCAACAATGAGCAGTTCTTC.

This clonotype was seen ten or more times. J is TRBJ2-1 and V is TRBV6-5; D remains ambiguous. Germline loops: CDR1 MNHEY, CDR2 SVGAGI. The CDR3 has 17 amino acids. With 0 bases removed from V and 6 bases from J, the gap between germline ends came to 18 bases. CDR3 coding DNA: TGTGCCAGCAGTTACTCCTATACTAAGGTACGCGGCAATGAGCAGTTCTTC. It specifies CASSYSYTKVRGNEQFF.

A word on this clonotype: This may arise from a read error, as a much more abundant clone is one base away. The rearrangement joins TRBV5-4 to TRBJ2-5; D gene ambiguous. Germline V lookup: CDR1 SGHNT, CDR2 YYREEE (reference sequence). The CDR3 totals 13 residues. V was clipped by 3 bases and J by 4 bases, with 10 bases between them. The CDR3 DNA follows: TGTGCCAGCAGCTCCTCAGACCCAGAGACCCAGTACTTC. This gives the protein CASSSSDPETQYF. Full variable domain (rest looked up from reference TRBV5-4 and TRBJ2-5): ETGVTQSPTHLIKTRGQQVTLRCSSQSGHNTVSWYQQALGQGPQFIFQYYREEENGRGNFPPRFSGLQFPNYSSELNVNALELDDSALYLCASSSSDPETQYFGPGTRLLVL.

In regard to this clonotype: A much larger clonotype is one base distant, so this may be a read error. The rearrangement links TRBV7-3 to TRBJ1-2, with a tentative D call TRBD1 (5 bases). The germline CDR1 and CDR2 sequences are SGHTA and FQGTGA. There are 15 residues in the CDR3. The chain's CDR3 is CASSQDLGQPYGYPF. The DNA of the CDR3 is TGTGCCAGCAGCCAAGATTTGGGGCAGCCCTATGGCTACCCCTTC. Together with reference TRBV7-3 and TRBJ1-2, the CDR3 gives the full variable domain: GAGVSQTPSNKVTEKGKYVELRCDPISGHTALYWYRQSLGQGPEFLIYFQGTGAADDSGLPNDRFFAVRPEGSVSTLKIQRTERGDSAVYLCASSQDLGQPYGYPFGSGTRLTVV.

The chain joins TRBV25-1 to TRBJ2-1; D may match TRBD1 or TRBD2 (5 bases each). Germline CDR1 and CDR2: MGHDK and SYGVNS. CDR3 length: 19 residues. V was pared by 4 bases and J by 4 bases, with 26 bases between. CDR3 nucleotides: TGTGCCAGCAGTGCTCCCCCCGACTATCACAGGTCGGGTTACAATGAGCAGTTCTTC. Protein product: CASSAPPDYHRSGYNEQFF.

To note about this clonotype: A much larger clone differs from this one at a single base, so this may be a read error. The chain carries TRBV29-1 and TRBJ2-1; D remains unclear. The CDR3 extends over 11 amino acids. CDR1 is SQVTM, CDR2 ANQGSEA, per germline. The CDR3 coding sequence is TGCGGCGTTGAACACTACAATGAGCAGTTCTTC. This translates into CGVEHYNEQFF.

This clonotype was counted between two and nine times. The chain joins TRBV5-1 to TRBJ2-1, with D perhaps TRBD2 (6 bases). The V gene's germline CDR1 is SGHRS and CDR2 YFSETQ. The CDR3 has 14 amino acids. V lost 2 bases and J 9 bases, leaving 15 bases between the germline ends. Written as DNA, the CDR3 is TGCGCCAGCAGCTTCGGGGAGGCGGTAGGTGAGCAGTTCTTC. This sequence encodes CASSFGEAVGEQFF.

CDR3 nucleotide sequence: TGTGCCAGCAGCCACCCGTTAATGGCCTCCTCTGGGGCCAACGTCCTGACTTTC. Encoded protein: CASSHPLMASSGANVLTF. The rearrangement uses TRBV6-1 and TRBJ2-6; the D is unclear. The CDR3 loop spans 18 amino acids. The V and J ends lost 6 bases and 0 bases respectively, with 18 bases between them. CDR1 is MNHNS and CDR2 is SASEGT in the germline V gene.

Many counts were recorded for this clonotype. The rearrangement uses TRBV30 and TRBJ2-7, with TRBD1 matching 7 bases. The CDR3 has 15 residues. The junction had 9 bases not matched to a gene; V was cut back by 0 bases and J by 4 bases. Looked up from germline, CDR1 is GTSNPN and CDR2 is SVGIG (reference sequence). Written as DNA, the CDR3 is TGTGCCTGGAGTGTTTTATATAGGGGGCGGTACGAGCAGTACTTC. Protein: CAWSVLYRGRYEQYF.

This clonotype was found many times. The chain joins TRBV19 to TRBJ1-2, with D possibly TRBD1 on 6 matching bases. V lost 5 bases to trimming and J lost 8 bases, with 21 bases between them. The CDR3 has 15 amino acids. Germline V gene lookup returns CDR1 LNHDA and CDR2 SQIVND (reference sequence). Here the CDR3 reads CASSPRTGTSLGYTF. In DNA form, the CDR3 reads TGTGCCAGTAGTCCTCGGACCGGGACATCTTTAGGCTACACCTTC.

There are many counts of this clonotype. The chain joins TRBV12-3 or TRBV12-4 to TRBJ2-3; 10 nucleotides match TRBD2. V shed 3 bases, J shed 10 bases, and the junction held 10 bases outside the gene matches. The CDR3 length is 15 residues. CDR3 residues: CASSFPASGSPAQYF. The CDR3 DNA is TGTGCCAGCAGTTTCCCGGCTAGCGGGAGTCCCGCGCAGTATTTT.

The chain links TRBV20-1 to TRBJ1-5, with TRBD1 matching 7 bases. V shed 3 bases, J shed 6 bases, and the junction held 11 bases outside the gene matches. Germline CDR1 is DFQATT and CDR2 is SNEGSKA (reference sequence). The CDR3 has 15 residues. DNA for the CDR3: TGCAGTGCTAGCCGATACAGGGGAGACACTCAGCCCCAGCATTTT. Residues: CSASRYRGDTQPQHF.

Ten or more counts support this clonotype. CDR3 protein: CACKGQGASGELFF. CDR3 DNA: TGTGCCTGCAAGGGACAGGGTGCGAGCGGGGAGCTGTTTTTT. This rearrangement joins TRBV2 to TRBJ2-2; 9 bases match TRBD1. Germline V CDR1 and CDR2: SNHLY, FYNNEI. V shed 11 bases, J shed 7 bases, and the junction held 11 bases outside the gene matches. The CDR3 has 14 amino acids.

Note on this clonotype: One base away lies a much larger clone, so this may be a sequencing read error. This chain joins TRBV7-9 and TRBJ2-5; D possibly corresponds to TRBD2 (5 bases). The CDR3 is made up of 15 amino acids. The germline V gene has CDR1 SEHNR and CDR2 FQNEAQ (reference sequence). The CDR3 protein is CASTLSRVVQETRHF. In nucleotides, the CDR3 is TGTGCCAGCACTCTCTCGCGGGTCGTCCAAGAGACCCGGCACTTC. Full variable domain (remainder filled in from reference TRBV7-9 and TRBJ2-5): DTGVSQNPRHKITKRGQNVTFRCDPISEHNRLYWYRQTLGQGPEFLTYFQNEAQLEKSRLLSDRFSAERPKGSFSTLEIQRTEQGDSAMYLCASTLSRVVQETRHFGPGTRLLVL.

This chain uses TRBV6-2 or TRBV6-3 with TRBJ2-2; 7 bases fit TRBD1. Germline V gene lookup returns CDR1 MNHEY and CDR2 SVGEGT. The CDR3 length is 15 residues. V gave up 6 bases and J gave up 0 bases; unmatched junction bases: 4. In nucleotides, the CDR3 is TGTGCCAGCAGCCGGGACAGACCGAACACCGGGGAGCTGTTTTTT. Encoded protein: CASSRDRPNTGELFF.

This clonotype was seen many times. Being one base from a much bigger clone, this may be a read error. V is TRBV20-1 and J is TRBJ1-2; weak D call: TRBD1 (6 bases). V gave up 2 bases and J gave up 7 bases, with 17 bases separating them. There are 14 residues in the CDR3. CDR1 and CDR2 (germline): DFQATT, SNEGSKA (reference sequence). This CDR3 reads CSARSTRQDPGYTF. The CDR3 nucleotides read TGCAGTGCTAGATCGACAAGACAGGATCCTGGCTACACCTTC.

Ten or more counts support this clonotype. The CDR3 sequence is CASSPRRSQPNYGYTF. CDR3 nucleotide sequence: TGTGCCAGCAGTCCCCGAAGGAGCCAACCCAACTATGGCTACACCTTC. The V call is TRBV6-6, the J call TRBJ1-2; D uncertain. This CDR3 is built from 16 residues. The germline V and J ends were trimmed by 5 bases and 2 bases, with 18 bases remaining between them. Germline CDR1 and CDR2: MNHNY and SVGAGI (reference sequence).

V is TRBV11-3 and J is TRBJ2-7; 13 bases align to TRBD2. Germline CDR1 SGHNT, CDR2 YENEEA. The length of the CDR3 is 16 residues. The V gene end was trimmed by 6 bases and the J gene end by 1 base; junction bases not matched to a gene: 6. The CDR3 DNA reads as TGTGCCAGCAGTGGGACTAGCGGGACAGGTTCCTACGAGCAGTACTTC. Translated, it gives CASSGTSGTGSYEQYF.

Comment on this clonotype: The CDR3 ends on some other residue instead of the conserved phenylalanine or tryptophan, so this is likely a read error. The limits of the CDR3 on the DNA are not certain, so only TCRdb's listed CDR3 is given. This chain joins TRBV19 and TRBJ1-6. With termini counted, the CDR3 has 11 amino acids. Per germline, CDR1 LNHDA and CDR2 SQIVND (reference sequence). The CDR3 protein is CASSPDGLAGE.

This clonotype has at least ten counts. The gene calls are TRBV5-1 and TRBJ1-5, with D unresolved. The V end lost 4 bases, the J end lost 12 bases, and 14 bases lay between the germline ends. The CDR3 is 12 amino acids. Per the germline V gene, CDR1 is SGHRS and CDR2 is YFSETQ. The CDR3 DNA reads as TGCGCCAGCAGCCTGACCGGGGAGGGCCAGCATTTT. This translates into CASSLTGEGQHF.

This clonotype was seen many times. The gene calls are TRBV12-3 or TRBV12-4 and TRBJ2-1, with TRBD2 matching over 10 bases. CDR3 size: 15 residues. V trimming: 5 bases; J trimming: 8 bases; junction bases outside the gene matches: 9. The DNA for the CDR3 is TGTGCCAGCAGTAGAGCGGGAGGGGGGTTGGATGAGCAGTTCTTC. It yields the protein CASSRAGGGLDEQFF.

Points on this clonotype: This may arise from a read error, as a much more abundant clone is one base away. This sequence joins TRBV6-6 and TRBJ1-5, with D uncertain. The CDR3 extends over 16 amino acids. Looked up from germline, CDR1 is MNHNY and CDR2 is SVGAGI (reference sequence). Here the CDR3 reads CASSYGKKYSNQPRHF. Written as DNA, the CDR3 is TGTGCCAGCAGTTACGGAAAGAAGTATAGCAATCAGCCCCGGCATTTT.

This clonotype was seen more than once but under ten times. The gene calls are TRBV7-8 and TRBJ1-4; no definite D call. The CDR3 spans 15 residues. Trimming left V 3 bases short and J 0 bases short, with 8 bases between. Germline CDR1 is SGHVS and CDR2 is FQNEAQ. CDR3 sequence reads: CASSLNPATNEKLFF. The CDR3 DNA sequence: TGTGCCAGCAGCTTGAATCCTGCAACTAATGAAAAACTGTTTTTT.